This T cell receptor beta chain was observed in a study of T cells in Graves' hyperthyroidism and ophthalmopathy. Findings of the study overall: Most thyroid clonotypes expanded above 0.001 appeared in blood too.

Each diagnosis was grounded in clinical symptoms, serum thyroxine and TRAb, thyroid ultrasound, and orbital computed tomography. RNA transcripts were the template for amplifying TCR beta CDR3 regions. RT-PCR in the first round (using the HTBI primer set) targeted the TCR CDR3. TCRdb used MiXCR to reprocess the multiplex PCR reads, holding one entry per CDR3 protein. The sample has about 500,000 distinct CDR3 sequences, about 16% seen once. The CDR3 contains 15 residues. Trimming at V came to 5 bases and at J to 6 bases, leaving 9 bases not matched to a gene. Germline assignment: CDR1 LGHNA and CDR2 YNFKEQ. With regard to this clonotype: Its specificity is unknown.

V is TRBV4-2 and J is TRBJ2-2; 7 bases are a match to TRBD1. Sequencing was done on a sample of blood. This clonotype originated in a woman between 25 and 40 years old with Graves' ophthalmopathy. In DNA form, the CDR3 reads TGTGCCAGCAGCGAGGCAGGGGGAAACCCCGGGGAGCTGTTTTTT. It specifies CASSEAGGNPGELFF.